The 25 T cell receptor beta chains below come from one sample, sequenced in a study of CD8 T cells in acute hepatitis C reinfection. Stated time point: at least 347 days after estimated infection, following spontaneous clearance. No in vitro expansion preceded sequencing of these hepatitis C virus-specific cells, which were studied ex vivo. Findings and limits, study-wide: Preferential TRBV04 and TRBV06 usage appeared in all groups and was not explained by the naive pool.

Repertoires were generated with immunoSEQ multiplex PCR, while TCRdb's copy carries only in-frame clones and drops some. There are thousands of clones in the sample; 65% to 70% occur only once, and roughly 10% lies in the top ten. The source material was HCV NS3-1073 tetramer-sorted CD8+ T cells from PBMCs, sampled at follow-up. These receptor sequences come from a man aged 40-49 years who spontaneously cleared hepatitis C infection.

By frequency in the sample, this clone is large (0.1 to 1%). The rearrangement uses TRBV2 and TRBJ1-1; D gene ambiguous. The germline V gene encodes CDR1 SNHLY and CDR2 FYNNEI. V was trimmed by 0 bases and J by 6 bases, leaving 11 bases between them. The CDR3 has 14 residues. CDR3 loop: CASSEATTWAEAFF. The CDR3 coding sequence is TGTGCCAGCAGTGAAGCGACTACCTGGGCTGAAGCTTTCTTT.

The V gene is TRBV2, the J gene TRBJ1-2; D is ambiguous. Germline V gene sequence: CDR1 SNHLY, CDR2 FYNNEI. Trimming left V 6 bases short and J 7 bases short, with 12 bases between. This CDR3 region has 12 residues. The CDR3 sequence: CASSNPPLGYTF. CDR3 nucleotide sequence: TGTGCCAGCAGCAACCCCCCCCTTGGCTACACCTTC.

The chain couples TRBV7-9 to TRBJ1-1; D is ambiguous. This CDR3 spans 13 amino acids. Trimming took off 2 bases at V and 4 bases at J, with 8 bases between the two ends. The germline CDR1 and CDR2 sequences are SEHNR and FQNEAQ (reference sequence). The CDR3 DNA reads TGTGCCAGCAGCTTATGGGGAGCCACTGAAGCTTTCTTT. It is translated as CASSLWGATEAFF. The full variable domain, completed using reference TRBV7-9 and TRBJ1-1, is DTGVSQNPRHKITKRGQNVTFRCDPISEHNRLYWYRQTLGQGPEFLTYFQNEAQLEKSRLLSDRFSAERPKGSFSTLEIQRTEQGDSAMYLCASSLWGATEAFFGQGTRLTVV.

The chain recombines TRBV25-1 with TRBJ2-5; TRBD2 matches at 9 bases. With V trimmed by 0 bases and J by 5 bases, 13 bases remained unmatched. This CDR3 comprises 18 residues. Germline V gene lookup returns CDR1 MGHDK and CDR2 SYGVNS. In DNA form, the CDR3 reads TGTGCCAGCAGTGAATATGAAGTAGGCGGGAGGGCCTGGGAGACCCAGTACTTC. The encoded protein is CASSEYEVGGRAWETQYF.

This chain links TRBV25-1 with TRBJ1-1; D unclear. The CDR3 covers 15 residues. Trimming removed 1 base from V and 1 base from J, with 10 bases in between. The germline gives CDR1 MGHDK, CDR2 SYGVNS. CDR3 coding DNA: TGTGCCAGCAGTGAATGGGTAGGGTCGAACACTGAAGCTTTCTTT. Translating gives CASSEWVGSNTEAFF.

This rearrangement joins TRBV28 to TRBJ2-7; 10 bases agree with TRBD1. The germline V gene has CDR1 MDHEN and CDR2 SYDVKM. V lost 5 bases, J lost 3 bases, and 7 bases stayed unmatched. The CDR3 consists of 15 residues. CDR3 bases: TGTGCCAGCAGTCTCCTGGGACAGGGGATCTACGAGCAGTACTTC. Residues: CASSLLGQGIYEQYF.

J is TRBJ1-1 and V is TRBV2; D uncertain. CDR1 and CDR2 from the germline V gene are SNHLY and FYNNEI. Trimming cost V 8 bases and J 3 bases, with 13 bases left between them. The CDR3 consists of 13 residues. The CDR3, as DNA: TGTGCCAGCTTTACATTCACCTACACTGAAGCTTTCTTT. Translation gives CASFTFTYTEAFF. Filled out from reference TRBV2 and TRBJ1-1, the complete variable domain reads EPEVTQTPSHQVTQMGQEVILRCVPISNHLYFYWYRQILGQKVEFLVSFYNNEISEKSEIFDDQFSVERPDGSNFTLKIRSTKLEDSAMYFCASFTFTYTEAFFGQGTRLTVV.

The chain carries TRBV2 and TRBJ2-5, with TRBD2 identical over 13 bases. Losses at the gene ends were 0 bases for V and 0 bases for J; bases not matched to a gene: 1. Germline CDR1 and CDR2: SNHLY and FYNNEI. The CDR3 is made up of 17 amino acids. The chain's CDR3 is CASSEATSGGYQETQYF. CDR3 nucleotides: TGTGCCAGCAGTGAAGCGACTAGCGGGGGGTACCAAGAGACCCAGTACTTC.

This clone was seen more than once but under ten times. V gene TRBV4-3 combines with J gene TRBJ2-1, with 8 bases matching TRBD2. J gave up 10 bases and V 0 bases, and 11 bases lay outside the gene matches. The CDR3 has 16 residues. In germline, CDR1 is LGHNA, CDR2 YSLEER. For the CDR3, the DNA is TGCGCCAGCAGCCAAGAGCCGGGACTAGGTCTGGGAGAGCAGTTCTTC. It is translated as CASSQEPGLGLGEQFF.

A word on this clone: This specimen includes other DNA sequences encoding the same CDR3. The chain joins TRBV6-1 to TRBJ1-2; D is possibly TRBD1 (6 bases). The CDR3 spans 14 residues. Trimming cost V 5 bases and J 4 bases, with 14 bases left between them. The germline V gene encodes CDR1 MNHNS and CDR2 SASEGT. The CDR3 spells CASSPGQLGYGYTF. The CDR3 DNA sequence: TGTGCCAGCAGTCCAGGACAGCTGGGCTATGGCTACACCTTC.

Sample share makes this clone large. The chain joins TRBV16 to TRBJ2-3; unclear D gene. CDR3 length: 12 residues. V was trimmed by 1 base and J by 6 bases, leaving 5 bases between them. CDR1 and CDR2 (germline): KGHSY, FQNENV. In DNA, the CDR3 is TGTGCCAGCAGCCAATTGCGGGATACGCAGTATTTT. Protein: CASSQLRDTQYF.

This chain joins TRBV6-5 and TRBJ2-7; tentative D call: TRBD2 (5 bases). This CDR3 region has 14 residues. The germline V and J ends were trimmed by 5 bases and 7 bases, with 18 bases remaining between them. CDR1 MNHEY and CDR2 SVGAGI come from the germline V gene. CDR3 loop: CASSLYPEPGEQYF. The CDR3 DNA is TGTGCCAGCAGTCTCTACCCCGAACCGGGGGAGCAGTACTTC.

The J gene is TRBJ1-2, the V gene TRBV10-1; D is unclear. CDR3 length: 10 residues. CDR1 and CDR2 from the germline V gene are WNHNN and SYGVQD (reference sequence). The CDR3: CARKTYGYTF. DNA for the CDR3: TGCGCGCGAAAGACCTATGGCTACACCTTC.

The genes are TRBV5-6 and TRBJ2-2; 9 nucleotides agree with TRBD2. This CDR3 has 15 amino acids. Germline-derived CDR1 and CDR2 are SGHDT and YYEEEE. J was trimmed by 5 bases and V by 4 bases; bases with no gene match: 6. The CDR3 loop is CASSRSGSWTGELFF. The CDR3 bases are TGTGCCAGCAGCCGTAGCGGGAGTTGGACCGGGGAGCTGTTTTTT.

Comments on this clone: This CDR3 is missing its conserved last phenylalanine or tryptophan, likely due to a read error. This chain connects TRBV2 to TRBJ2-7; D is ambiguous. Trimming left V 4 bases short and J 4 bases short, with 5 bases between. This CDR3 is 11 amino acids long. Germline-derived CDR1 and CDR2 are SNHLY and FYNNEI. The CDR3 coding sequence is TGTGCCAGCAGTGCCGCGTACGAGCAGTACCTC. Its protein product is CASSAAYEQYL.

This chain connects TRBV9 to TRBJ2-3; D unclear. The CDR3 sequence is 11 residues long. The germline V gene has CDR1 SGDLS and CDR2 YYNGEE. Trimming took off 8 bases at V and 10 bases at J, with 14 bases between the two ends. Here the CDR3 DNA reads TGTGCCAGGGAAGGGAAAACCTCGCAGTATTTT. This codes for CAREGKTSQYF.

This clone was recorded once. This chain links TRBV29-1 with TRBJ2-2; D is unclear. Germline lookup yields CDR1 SQVTM and CDR2 ANQGSEA. Trimming removed 6 bases at V and 4 bases at J, with 6 bases between. The length of the CDR3 is 11 residues. CDR3 sequence: CSVSSTGELFF. Here the CDR3 DNA reads TGCAGCGTCAGTTCCACCGGGGAGCTGTTTTTT.

The rearrangement uses TRBV7-9 and TRBJ1-2; no reliable D call. This CDR3 region has 13 residues. Trimming removed 7 bases at V and 8 bases at J, with 17 bases between. Germline CDR1 is SEHNR and CDR2 is FQNEAQ (reference sequence). In DNA, the CDR3 is TGTGCCAGCAAGTCAGGTGGGGAGGCAGGCTACACCTTC. Its protein is CASKSGGEAGYTF.

The table lists this clone with a count of one. The gene calls are TRBV2 and TRBJ2-1; D is perhaps TRBD1 (6 bases). The CDR3 covers 14 residues. The V and J ends lost 6 bases and 2 bases respectively, with 11 bases between them. Germline CDR1 reads SNHLY; CDR2 reads FYNNEI. CDR3 DNA: TGTGCCAGCAGGCAGGACAGTGCCTACAATGAGCAGTTCTTC. It encodes CASRQDSAYNEQFF.

There are a few counts of this clone. The V gene is TRBV19, the J gene TRBJ2-7; D possibly corresponds to TRBD2 (6 bases). Germline CDR1 is LNHDA and CDR2 is SQIVND (reference sequence). The CDR3 runs 16 residues. V lost 0 bases and J 2 bases, leaving 14 bases between the germline ends. The CDR3 region is CASSIEASGAPYEQYF. The CDR3 DNA follows: TGTGCCAGTAGTATAGAGGCATCGGGAGCCCCCTACGAGCAGTACTTC.

This sequence joins TRBV7-2 and TRBJ1-5, with unresolved D. The germline V gene encodes CDR1 SGHTA and CDR2 FQGNSA. CDR3 length: 13 residues. Trimming left V 5 bases short and J 0 bases short, with 5 bases between. CDR3 nucleotide sequence: TGTGCCAGCAGCCGATATAGCAATCAGCCCCAGCATTTT. This encodes CASSRYSNQPQHF.

This clone is large in the sample. V gene TRBV4-2 combines with J gene TRBJ1-5, with a tentative D call TRBD1 (6 bases). Trimming removed 0 bases at V and 6 bases at J, with 18 bases between. The CDR3 length is 17 residues. The germline CDR1 and CDR2 sequences are LGHNA and YNFKEQ. This chain's CDR3 is CASSQDLGIGGSQPQHF. In nucleotides, the CDR3 is TGTGCCAGCAGCCAAGACCTTGGTATAGGGGGAAGTCAGCCCCAGCATTTT.

The V call is TRBV2, the J call TRBJ2-1; D unclear. Germline CDR1 and CDR2: SNHLY and FYNNEI. The V end lost 3 bases, the J end lost 5 bases, and 8 bases lay between the germline ends. This CDR3 is built from 13 residues. This CDR3 reads CASSDDNDNEQFF. The CDR3 nucleotides read TGTGCCAGCAGTGACGACAATGACAATGAGCAGTTCTTC.

V and J are TRBV29-1 and TRBJ2-1, with 11 bases aligning to TRBD2. This CDR3 has 14 amino acids. V shed 2 bases, J shed 3 bases, and the junction held 0 bases outside the gene matches. Germline V gives CDR1 SQVTM, CDR2 ANQGSEA. CDR3 sequence: CSVELAGGYNEQFF. CDR3 DNA sequence: TGCAGCGTTGAACTAGCGGGGGGCTACAATGAGCAGTTCTTC.

This clone showed up just once. The chain carries TRBV30 and TRBJ1-6, with 9 nucleotides matching TRBD1. Per germline, CDR1 GTSNPN and CDR2 SVGIG (reference sequence). The length of the CDR3 is 15 residues. Losses at the gene ends were 0 bases for V and 7 bases for J; bases not matched to a gene: 4. The CDR3, as DNA: TGTGCCTGGAGTGTAAGCGGGACAGGGAATTCACCCCTCCACTTT. This sequence encodes CAWSVSGTGNSPLHF. Together with reference TRBV30 and TRBJ1-6, the CDR3 gives the full variable domain: SQTIHQWPATLVQPVGSPLSLECTVEGTSNPNLYWYRQAAGRGLQLLFYSVGIGQISSEVPQNLSASRPQDRQFILSSKKLLLSDSGFYLCAWSVSGTGNSPLHFGNGTRLTVT.